Sequencing of this TCR beta chain was carried out in a study of cytomegalovirus exposure and HLA in healthy donors. About the research overall: In a previous analysis, around 110 million unique TCR beta sequences were found from some 200 million T cells.

PCR primers comprised 60 Vbeta and 13 Jbeta primers. Sequencing used immunoSEQ multiplex PCR; TCRdb keeps in-frame clones, though not all of them. Of 40,000 or so clones listed, over 55% are singletons. Germline V gene lookup returns CDR1 MNHEY and CDR2 SMNVEV (reference sequence). Between the trimmed V and J ends, which lost 6 bases and 2 bases, there was a span of 10 bases. The CDR3 has 14 residues. The sample comprised PBMCs. This TCR derives from a human donor in good health. The rearrangement uses TRBV27 and TRBJ1-4, with D maybe TRBD1 (5 bases). The CDR3 DNA follows: TGTGCCAGCAGAGGGACTGCTACTAATGAAAAACTGTTTTTT. This translates into CASRGTATNEKLFF.